The present entry profiles one T cell receptor (beta chain) with its context. Deletions cut 1 base from V and 4 bases from J, with 11 bases between. This CDR3 is 15 amino acids long. CDR1 is LGHNA and CDR2 is YNFKEQ in the germline V gene. This specimen comes from a study of blood T cell repertoires in COVID-19. Study in general: The United States, Italy and Spain provided the acute and convalescent COVID-19 samples. T cells, B-cell-depleted T cells, or PBMCs provided the cDNA or gDNA that served as material.

Authors' analysis steps: Scientists estimated how many nucleated cells there were by amplifying reference gene primers. Using immunoSEQ multiplex PCR, the repertoire was profiled, and TCRdb retains in-frame clones only, with some absent. The V and J calls and clone size come from that table; D and trimming were worked out from the DNA. The data contain some 220,000 clones, 84% of them singletons. This clonotype was sampled from a man aged 45-60 years with active or convalescent COVID-19. The V gene is TRBV4-2, the J gene TRBJ2-4; a possible D gene is TRBD1 (6 bases). Material: peripheral blood. CDR3 protein: CASSQVNQGKNIQYF. The CDR3 DNA sequence: TGTGCCAGCAGCCAAGTGAATCAGGGGAAAAACATTCAGTACTTC.